Many counts were recorded for the clone carrying this TCR beta chain. The data belong to a study of human T cells and chemical hapten exposure. CDR3 size: 11 residues. Germline V gives CDR1 SEHNR, CDR2 FQNEAQ (reference sequence). Trimming cost V 5 bases and J 7 bases, with 9 bases left between them. The time point is: patch test 1, 2 weeks after DPC sensitization. Specified treatment: therapeutic diphenylcyclopropenone sensitization with weekly scalp DPC. Sequencing started from total RNA isolated from unfractionated whole blood. Each CDR3 protein gets one entry after TCRdb re-called the RACE reads with MiXCR. The repertoire includes tens of thousands of distinct CDR3 sequences, 5.5% to 7.5% of them detected once, and around 10% sits in the top ten.

The chain combines TRBV7-9 with TRBJ2-7, with no clear D. The source material was whole blood, sampled in connection with sensitization to the hapten diphenylcyclopropenone (DPC). The TCR comes from a woman aged 25 to 39 with alopecia areata. Some clones in this sample may be carry-over from other donors' samples. The chain's CDR3 is CASSNLGEQYF. In nucleotides, the CDR3 is TGTGCCAGCAGCAACCTAGGTGAGCAGTACTTC.